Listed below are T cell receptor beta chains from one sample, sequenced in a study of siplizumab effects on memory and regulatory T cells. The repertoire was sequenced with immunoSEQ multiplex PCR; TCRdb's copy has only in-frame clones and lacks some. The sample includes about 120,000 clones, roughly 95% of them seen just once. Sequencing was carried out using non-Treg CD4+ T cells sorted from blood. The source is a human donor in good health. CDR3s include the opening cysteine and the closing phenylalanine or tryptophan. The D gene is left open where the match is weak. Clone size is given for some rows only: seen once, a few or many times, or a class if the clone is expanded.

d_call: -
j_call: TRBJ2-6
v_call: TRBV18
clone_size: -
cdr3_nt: TGTGCCAGCTCGTCCCCGGGCCGGGGATGGGCCAACGTCCTGACTTTC
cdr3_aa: CASSSPGRGWANVLTF

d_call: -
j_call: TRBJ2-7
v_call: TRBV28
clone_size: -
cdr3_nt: TGTGCCAGCACCCCTGGACAATACGAGCAGTACTTC
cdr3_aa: CASTPGQYEQYF

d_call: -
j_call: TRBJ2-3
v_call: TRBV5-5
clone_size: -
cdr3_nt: TGTGCCAGCAGCTTGTTTGGATACACAGATACGCAGTATTTT
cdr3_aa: CASSLFGYTDTQYF

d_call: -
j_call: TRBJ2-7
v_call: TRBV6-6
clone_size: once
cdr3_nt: TGTGCCAGCAGTTCCCAGGAGGGGACCCCCCCCTACGAGCAGTACTTC
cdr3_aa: CASSSQEGTPPYEQYF

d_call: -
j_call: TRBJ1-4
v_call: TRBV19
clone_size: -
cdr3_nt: TGTGCCAGTAGGATGGTTGGACCCTTTGAAAAACTGTTTTTT
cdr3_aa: CASRMVGPFEKLFF

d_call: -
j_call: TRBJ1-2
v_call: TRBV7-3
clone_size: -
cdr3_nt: TGTGCCAGCAGCTTAAACCAAGTCAGCCAAGGCTGGGGCTACACCTTC
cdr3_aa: CASSLNQVSQGWGYTF

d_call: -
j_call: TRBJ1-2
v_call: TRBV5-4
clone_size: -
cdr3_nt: TGTGCCAGCAGCTTTACCGGGACTAACTATGGCTACACCTTC
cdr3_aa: CASSFTGTNYGYTF

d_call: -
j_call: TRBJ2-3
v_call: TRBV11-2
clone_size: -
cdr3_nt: TGTGCCAGCAGCTTAGAGCTCGCGAGAGATACGCAGTATTTT
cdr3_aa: CASSLELARDTQYF

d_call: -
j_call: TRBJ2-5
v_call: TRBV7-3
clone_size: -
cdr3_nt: TGTGCCAGCACCCCCCGGACGTACCAAGAGACCCAGTACTTC
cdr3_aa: CASTPRTYQETQYF

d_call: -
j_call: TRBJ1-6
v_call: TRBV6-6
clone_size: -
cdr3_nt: TGTGCCAGCAGTTACTCGATAAGCTTAAACTCACCCCTCCACTTT
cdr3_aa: CASSYSISLNSPLHF

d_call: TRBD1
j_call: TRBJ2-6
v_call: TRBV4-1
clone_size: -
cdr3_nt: TGCGCCAGCAGCCAACAGACAGGGGGGAACTCTGGGGCCAACGTCCTGACTTTC
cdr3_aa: CASSQQTGGNSGANVLTF

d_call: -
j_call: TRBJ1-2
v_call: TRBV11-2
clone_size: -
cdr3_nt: TGTGCCAGCAGGAAAGACAGTACGGGCTATGGCTACACCTTC
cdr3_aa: CASRKDSTGYGYTF

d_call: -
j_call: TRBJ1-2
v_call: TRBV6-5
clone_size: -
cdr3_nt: TGTGCCAGCAGTTGGGACGGAAACTATGGCTACACCTTC
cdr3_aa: CASSWDGNYGYTF

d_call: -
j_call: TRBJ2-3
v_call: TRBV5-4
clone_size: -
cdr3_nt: TGTGCCAGCAGCCGGGGGACAGATACGCAGTATTTT
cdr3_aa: CASSRGTDTQYF

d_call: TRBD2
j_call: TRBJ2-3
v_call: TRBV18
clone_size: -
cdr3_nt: TGTGCCAGCTCACCAAGCCTAGCGGGGGCCGGGGATACGCAGTATTTT
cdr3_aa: CASSPSLAGAGDTQYF

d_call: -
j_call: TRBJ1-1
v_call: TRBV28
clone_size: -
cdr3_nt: TGTGCCAGCAGCCCTTTGAACACTGAAGCTTTCTTT
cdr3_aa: CASSPLNTEAFF

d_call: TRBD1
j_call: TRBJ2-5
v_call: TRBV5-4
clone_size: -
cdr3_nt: TGTGCCAGCAGCCAATCCGGGACAGGGATACAAGAGACCCAGTACTTC
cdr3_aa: CASSQSGTGIQETQYF

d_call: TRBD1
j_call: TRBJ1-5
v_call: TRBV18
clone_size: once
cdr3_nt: TGTGCCAGCTCCCGTCCCGGGACAGGGGGCGGCAATCAGCCCCAGCATTTT
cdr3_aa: CASSRPGTGGGNQPQHF

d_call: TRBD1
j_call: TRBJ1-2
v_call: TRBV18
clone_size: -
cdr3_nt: TGTGCCAGCTCACCTTACGGACAGGACCTCTATGGCTACACCTTC
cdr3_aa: CASSPYGQDLYGYTF

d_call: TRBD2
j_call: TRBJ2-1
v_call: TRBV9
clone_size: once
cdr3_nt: TGTGCCAGCAGCGTGGCAGCGGGGGCCTACAATGAGCAGTTCTTC
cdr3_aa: CASSVAAGAYNEQFF

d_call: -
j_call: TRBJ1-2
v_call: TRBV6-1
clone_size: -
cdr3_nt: TGTGCCAGCAGTGAAGGTTCTAACTATGGCTACACCTTC
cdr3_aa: CASSEGSNYGYTF

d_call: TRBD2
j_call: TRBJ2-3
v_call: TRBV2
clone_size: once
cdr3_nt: TGTGCCAGCAGTTCTAGCGGGGGGGCGTATTTT
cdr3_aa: CASSSSGGAYF

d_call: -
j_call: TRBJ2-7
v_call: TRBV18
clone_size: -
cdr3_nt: TGTGCCAGCTCACCATCTTCCGGACAGCATTCCTACGAGCAGTACTTC
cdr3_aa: CASSPSSGQHSYEQYF

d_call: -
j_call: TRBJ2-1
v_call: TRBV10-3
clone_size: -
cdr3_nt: TGTGCCATCAGGACTGAGGGTGAGCAGTTCTTC
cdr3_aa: CAIRTEGEQFF

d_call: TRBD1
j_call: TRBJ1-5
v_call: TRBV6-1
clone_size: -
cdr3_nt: TGTGCCAGCAGTGATGAAGGGACAGGGCGATATGGAGATCAGCCCCAGCATTTT
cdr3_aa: CASSDEGTGRYGDQPQHF

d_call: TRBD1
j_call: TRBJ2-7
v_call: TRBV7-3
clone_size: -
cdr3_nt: TGTGCCAGCAGCTTATACAGGGGGGACGAGCAGTACTTC
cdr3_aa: CASSLYRGDEQYF

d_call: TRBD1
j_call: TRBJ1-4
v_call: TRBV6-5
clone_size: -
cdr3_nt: TGTGCCACCCGAGATTTGGACAGGGAAAAACTGTTTTTT
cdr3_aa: CATRDLDREKLFF

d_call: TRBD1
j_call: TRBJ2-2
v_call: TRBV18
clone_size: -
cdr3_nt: TGTGCCAGCTCACCACTGGGACAGGCCACCGGGGAGCTGTTTTTT
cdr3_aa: CASSPLGQATGELFF

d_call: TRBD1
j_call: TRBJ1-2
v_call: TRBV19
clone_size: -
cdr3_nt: TGTGCCAGTAGTCGGGGACAGGAGGGTGGCTACACCTTC
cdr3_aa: CASSRGQEGGYTF

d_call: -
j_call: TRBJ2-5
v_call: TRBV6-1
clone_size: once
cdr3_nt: TGTGCCAGCAGTGAAGTAGTCAGGGGCGTCCAAGAGACCCAGTACTTC
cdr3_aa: CASSEVVRGVQETQYF

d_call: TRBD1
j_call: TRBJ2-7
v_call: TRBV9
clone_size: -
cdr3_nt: TGTGCCAGCAGCGCCGGGACAGGGCCCTACGAGCAGTACTTC
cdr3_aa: CASSAGTGPYEQYF

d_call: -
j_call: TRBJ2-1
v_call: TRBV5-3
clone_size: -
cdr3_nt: TGTGCCAGAAGTTCCCCCTATCATAACAATGAGCAGTTCTTC
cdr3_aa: CARSSPYHNNEQFF

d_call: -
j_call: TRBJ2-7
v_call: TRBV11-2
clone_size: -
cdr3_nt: TGTGCCAGCAGCGGACTGGGCCCTCCTTACGAGCAGTACTTC
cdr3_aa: CASSGLGPPYEQYF

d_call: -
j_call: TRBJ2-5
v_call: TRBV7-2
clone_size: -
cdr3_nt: TGTGCCAGCAGCACCTCGACGAGAGAGACCCAGTACTTC
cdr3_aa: CASSTSTRETQYF

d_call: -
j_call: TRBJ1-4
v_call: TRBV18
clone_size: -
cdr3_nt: TGTGCCAGCCGGACGGGGACAACTAATGAAAAACTGTTTTTT
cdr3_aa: CASRTGTTNEKLFF

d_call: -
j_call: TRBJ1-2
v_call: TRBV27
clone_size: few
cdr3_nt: TGTGCCAGCAGGAGACCCTCGGGCGGCTACACCTTC
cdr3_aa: CASRRPSGGYTF

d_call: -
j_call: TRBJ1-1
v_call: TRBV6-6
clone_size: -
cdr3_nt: TGTGCCAGCTATAGGGGCATGAACACTGAAGCTTTCTTT
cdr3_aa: CASYRGMNTEAFF

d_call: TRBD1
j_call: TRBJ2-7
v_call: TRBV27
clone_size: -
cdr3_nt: TGTGCCAGCAGTACCGCGACAGGGACCTCCTACGAGCAGTACTTC
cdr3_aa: CASSTATGTSYEQYF

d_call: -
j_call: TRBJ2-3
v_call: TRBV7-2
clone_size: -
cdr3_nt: TGTGCCAGCAGCTTAAAGTGGGGCACAGATACGCAGTATTTT
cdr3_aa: CASSLKWGTDTQYF

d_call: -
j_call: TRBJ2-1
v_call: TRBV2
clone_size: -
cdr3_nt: TGTGCCACCACCACGACCGGTGTGAATGAGCAGTTCTTC
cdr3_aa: CATTTTGVNEQFF

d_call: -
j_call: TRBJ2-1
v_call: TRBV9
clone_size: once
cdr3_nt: TGTGCCAGCAGCGAGCTTCCCCTATCCGGTCTGTTCTTC
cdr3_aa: CASSELPLSGLFF

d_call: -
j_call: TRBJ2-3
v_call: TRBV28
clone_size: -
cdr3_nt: TGTGCCACCGCCCGGGATCCTGGGGAAGATACGCAGTATTTT
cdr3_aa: CATARDPGEDTQYF

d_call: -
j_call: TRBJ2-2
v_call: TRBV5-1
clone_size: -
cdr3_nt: TGCGCCAGCAGCTCCCTGACTTCGACCGGGGAGCTGTTTTTT
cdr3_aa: CASSSLTSTGELFF

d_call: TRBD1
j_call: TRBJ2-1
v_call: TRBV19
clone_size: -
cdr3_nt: TGTGCCAGTAGTTCCATCCCGGGACAGGGCTGGGGCTACAATGAGCAGTTCTTC
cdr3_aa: CASSSIPGQGWGYNEQFF

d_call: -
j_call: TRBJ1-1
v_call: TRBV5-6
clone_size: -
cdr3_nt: TGTGCCAGCAGCTTGGACAAACGGTGGGGCACTGAAGCTTTCTTT
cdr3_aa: CASSLDKRWGTEAFF

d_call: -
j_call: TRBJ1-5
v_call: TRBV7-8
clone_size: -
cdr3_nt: TGTGCCAGCAGCTTAGCGGGAGTACGCAATCAGCCCCAGCATTTT
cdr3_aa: CASSLAGVRNQPQHF

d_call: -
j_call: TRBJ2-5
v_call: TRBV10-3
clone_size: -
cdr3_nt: TGTGCCATCAGTGACCAAGAGACCCAGTACTTC
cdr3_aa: CAISDQETQYF

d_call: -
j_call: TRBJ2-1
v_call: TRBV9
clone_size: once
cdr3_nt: TGTGCCAGCAGCGATATGCGGGCCCTAAATGAGCAGTTCTTC
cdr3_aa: CASSDMRALNEQFF

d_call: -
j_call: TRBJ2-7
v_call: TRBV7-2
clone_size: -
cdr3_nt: TGTGCCAGCAGCTTAGCTAGGGGGAGCTCCTACGAGCAGTACTTC
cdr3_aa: CASSLARGSSYEQYF

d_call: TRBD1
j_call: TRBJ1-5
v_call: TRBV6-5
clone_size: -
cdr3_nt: TGTGCCAGCAGTACCGACAGGGGAGGACAGCCCCAGCATTTT
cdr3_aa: CASSTDRGGQPQHF

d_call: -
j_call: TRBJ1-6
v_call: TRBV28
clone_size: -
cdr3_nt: TGTGCCAGCAGTTTTGTCAGGGGAAACGTAGGTTCACCCCTCCACTTT
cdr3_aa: CASSFVRGNVGSPLHF

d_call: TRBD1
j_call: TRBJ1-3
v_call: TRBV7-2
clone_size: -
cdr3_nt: TGTGCCAGCTCCCCTAAGGGGGCTAACACCATATATTTT
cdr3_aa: CASSPKGANTIYF

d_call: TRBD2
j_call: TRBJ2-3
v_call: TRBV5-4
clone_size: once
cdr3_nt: TGTGCCAGCAGCTCTCGACTAGCGGGGGGCTCCACAGATACGCAGTATTTT
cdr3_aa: CASSSRLAGGSTDTQYF

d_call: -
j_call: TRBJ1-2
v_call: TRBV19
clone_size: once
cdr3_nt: TGTGCCAGTAGGGCCCCTCAGTTATCTGGCTACACCTTC
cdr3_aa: CASRAPQLSGYTF

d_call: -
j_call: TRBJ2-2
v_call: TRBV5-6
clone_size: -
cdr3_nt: TGTGCCAGCAATAGAAAATGGAACACCGGGGAGCTGTTTTTT
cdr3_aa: CASNRKWNTGELFF

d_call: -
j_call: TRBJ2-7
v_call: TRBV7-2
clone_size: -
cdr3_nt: TGTGCCAGCAGCAGAGAGGGGGGTAGGGAGCAGTACTTC
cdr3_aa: CASSREGGREQYF

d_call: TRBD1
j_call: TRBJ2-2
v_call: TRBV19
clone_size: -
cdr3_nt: TGTGCCAGCAGACAGGGCTTCCTGAGGGCCTCCAACACCGGGGAGCTGTTTTTT
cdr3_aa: CASRQGFLRASNTGELFF

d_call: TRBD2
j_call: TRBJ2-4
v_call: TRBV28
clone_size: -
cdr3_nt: TGTGCCAGCAGTTCCCTAAGCGGGGGGAACATTCAGTACTTC
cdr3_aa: CASSSLSGGNIQYF

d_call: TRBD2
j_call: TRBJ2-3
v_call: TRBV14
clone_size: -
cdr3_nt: TGTGCCAGCAGCCAAGAGGTAGCGGGGACACCGAGCACAGATACGCAGTATTTT
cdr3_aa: CASSQEVAGTPSTDTQYF

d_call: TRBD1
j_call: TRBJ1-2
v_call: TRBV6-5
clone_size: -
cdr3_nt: TGTGCCAGCAGTGACAGGGATGGCTACACCTTC
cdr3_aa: CASSDRDGYTF